The text below deals with one T cell receptor beta chain. These data come from a study of T cell changes during pregnancy in multiple sclerosis. Sequencing was performed with immunoSEQ multiplex PCR; in TCRdb, only in-frame clones are kept and a portion is missing. Of fewer than 85,000 clones in the sample, 80% to 95% were seen once. Germline CDR1 is SGDLS and CDR2 is YYNGEE. The CDR3 is 12 amino acids. V shed 0 bases and J shed 8 bases, with 7 bases lying between them. The receptor comes from a female donor with multiple sclerosis, enrolled in a pregnancy study. This specimen was peripheral blood, taken in the second trimester of pregnancy. The J gene is TRBJ2-3, the V gene TRBV9; D not resolved. The CDR3 protein is CASSVALGTQYF. In DNA form, the CDR3 reads TGTGCCAGCAGCGTAGCCCTCGGTACGCAGTATTTT.